The TCR beta chain under discussion was sequenced for a study of regulatory T cells in long-lasting Graves disease. Germline CDR1 is MNHNS and CDR2 is SASEGT. This CDR3 is built from 15 residues. Trimming cost V 4 bases and J 2 bases; bases outside gene matches: 7. Specified time point: newly diagnosed GD, antithyroid drugs for less than 3 months. The TCR library was made from RNA that had been extracted from PBMCs in TRIzol. This clonotype has only a few counts. To make TCR beta libraries, researchers used iRepertoire HTBI primers and Arm-PCR of CDR3 regions. TCRdb fed the multiplex PCR reads into MiXCR, producing one record per CDR3 protein. Here the sample spans hundreds of thousands of distinct CDR3 sequences, about 16% being singletons. The sample was also reused in another study, on T cells in Graves' hyperthyroidism and ophthalmopathy.

The starting material was peripheral blood mononuclear cells (PBMCs), obtained at new diagnosis, from a patient treated with antithyroid drugs. The clonotype comes from a man aged 18 to 29 with Graves disease. The rearrangement links TRBV6-1 to TRBJ2-7; TRBD2 aligns across 8 bases. The CDR3 protein is CASSAGGGRPYEQYF. CDR3 nucleotides: TGTGCCAGCAGTGCGGGGGGGGGGCGGCCCTACGAGCAGTACTTC.